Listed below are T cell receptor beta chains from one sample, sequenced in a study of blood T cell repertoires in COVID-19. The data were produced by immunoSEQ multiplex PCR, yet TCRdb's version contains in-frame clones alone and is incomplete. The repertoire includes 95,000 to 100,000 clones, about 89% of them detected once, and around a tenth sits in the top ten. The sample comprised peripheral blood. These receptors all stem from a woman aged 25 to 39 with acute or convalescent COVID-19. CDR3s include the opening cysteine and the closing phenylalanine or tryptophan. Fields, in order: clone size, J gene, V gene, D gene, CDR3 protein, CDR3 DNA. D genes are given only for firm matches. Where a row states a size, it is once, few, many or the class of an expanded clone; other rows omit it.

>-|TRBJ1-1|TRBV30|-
CAWSVYRATEAFF
TGTGCCTGGAGTGTTTACAGGGCCACTGAAGCTTTCTTT
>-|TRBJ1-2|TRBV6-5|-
CASKRKSNYGYTF
TGTGCCAGCAAGAGGAAGAGTAACTATGGCTACACCTTC
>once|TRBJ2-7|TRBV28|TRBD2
CASQRGGPYEQYF
TGTGCCAGCCAGCGGGGGGGTCCCTACGAGCAGTACTTC
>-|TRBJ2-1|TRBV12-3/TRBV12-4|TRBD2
CASSVGGVNEQFF
TGTGCCAGCAGTGTCGGGGGGGTCAATGAGCAGTTCTTC
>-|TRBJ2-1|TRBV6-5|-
CASNSVGGPRNEQFF
TGTGCCAGCAACTCGGTGGGGGGACCGCGCAATGAGCAGTTCTTC
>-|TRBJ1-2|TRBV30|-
CAWSRPGGSRNYGYTF
TGTGCCTGGAGCCGGCCGGGGGGCAGCCGGAACTATGGCTACACCTTC
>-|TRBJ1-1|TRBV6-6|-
CASRQESSEAFF
TGTGCCAGCAGACAGGAAAGTTCGGAAGCTTTCTTT
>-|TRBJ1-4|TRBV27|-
CASSGRVGLFF
TGTGCCAGCAGTGGGAGGGTAGGACTGTTTTTT
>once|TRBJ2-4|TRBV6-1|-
CASSENLGLVIQYF
TGTGCCAGCAGTGAAAATCTTGGGCTTGTCATTCAGTACTTC
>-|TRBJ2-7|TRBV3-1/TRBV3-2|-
CASSQGYREREQYF
TGTGCCAGCAGCCAAGGATACAGGGAACGCGAGCAGTACTTC
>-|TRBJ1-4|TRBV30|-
CAWSRGARGEKLFF
TGTGCCTGGAGTCGTGGGGCGCGGGGTGAAAAACTGTTTTTT
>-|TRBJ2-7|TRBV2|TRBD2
CAAGGRNYEQYF
TGTGCCGCCGGGGGGAGGAACTACGAGCAGTACTTC
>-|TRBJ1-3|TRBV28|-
CASIRVLGSGNTIYF
TGTGCCAGCATCAGGGTTCTGGGCTCTGGAAACACCATATATTTT